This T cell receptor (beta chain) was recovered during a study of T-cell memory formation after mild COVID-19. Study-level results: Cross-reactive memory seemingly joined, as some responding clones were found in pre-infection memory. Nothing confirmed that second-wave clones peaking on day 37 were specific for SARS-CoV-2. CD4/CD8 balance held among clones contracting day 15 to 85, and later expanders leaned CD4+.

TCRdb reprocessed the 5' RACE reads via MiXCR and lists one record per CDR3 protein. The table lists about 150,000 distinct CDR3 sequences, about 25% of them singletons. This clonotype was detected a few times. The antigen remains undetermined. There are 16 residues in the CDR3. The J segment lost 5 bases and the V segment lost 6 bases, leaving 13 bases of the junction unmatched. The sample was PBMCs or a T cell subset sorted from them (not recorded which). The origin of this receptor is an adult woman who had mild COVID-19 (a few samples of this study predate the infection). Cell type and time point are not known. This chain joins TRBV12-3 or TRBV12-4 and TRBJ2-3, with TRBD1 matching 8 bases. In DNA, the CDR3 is TGTGCCAGCAGATCGACAGGGGCGCCGGCAAAAGATACGCAGTATTTT. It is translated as CASRSTGAPAKDTQYF.